This T cell receptor (beta chain) was documented in a study of Ad26.COV2.S vaccination and SARS-CoV-2 variants. Looking at the study overall: Dosing was one shot or two shots 56 days apart.

Study-level findings and limits: It was found that vaccine and placebo recipients had similar non-spike TCR breadth. Reports say spike-specific CD8+ and CD4+ T cell responses covered substantial breadth after vaccination.

Generated by immunoSEQ multiplex PCR, the TCRdb table keeps only in-frame clones and is missing some. The sample consists of about 420,000 clones, 85% to 90% of them appearing once. After removal of 4 bases from V and 2 bases from J, the junction contained 9 bases not matched to a gene. CDR3 length: 16 residues. CDR1 is LGHNA and CDR2 is YSLEER in the germline V gene. Treatment given: 15 to 20 received Ad26.COV2.S at low or high dose, single or two shots; about 5 received placebo; per-sample allocation not given. Samples were taken on day 63 after the first vaccine or placebo injection. Notes on this clone: What it binds is unknown.

Sample: peripheral blood, taken in a trial of Ad26.COV2.S vaccine versus placebo. The chain employs TRBV4-3 and TRBJ1-2; TRBD1 matches at 8 bases. The TCR originated in a person between 18 and 65 years old who received the Ad26.COV2.S COVID-19 vaccine or a placebo. CDR3 in amino acids: CASSPSEQGANYGYTF. The CDR3 DNA reads as TGCGCCAGCAGCCCAAGCGAGCAGGGGGCGAACTATGGCTACACCTTC.